This TCR beta chain came from a study of OX40 agonist ivuxolimab in advanced cancers. This table comes from immunoSEQ multiplex PCR, and its TCRdb copy is limited to in-frame clones, with some not included. Of tens of thousands of clones in the sample, approximately 78% were seen once. Per germline, CDR1 SGHAT and CDR2 FQNNGV. Between the trimmed V and J ends, which lost 0 bases and 2 bases, there was a span of 7 bases. This CDR3 has 14 residues. General study points: Among the least clonally expanded were partial responders at 0.1-3.0 mg/kg.

Notes on this clone: Its antigen remains unidentified.

J is TRBJ1-1 and V is TRBV11-2; no clear D gene. This specimen was CD4+ or CD8+ T cells sorted from blood, taken in a trial of the OX40 agonist ivuxolimab. This receptor was obtained from an adult with an advanced solid tumor such as melanoma, head and neck, liver or kidney cancer. The CDR3 DNA reads as TGTGCCAGCAGCTTAGAGTCGGTAAACACTGAAGCTTTCTTT. Translated: CASSLESVNTEAFF.